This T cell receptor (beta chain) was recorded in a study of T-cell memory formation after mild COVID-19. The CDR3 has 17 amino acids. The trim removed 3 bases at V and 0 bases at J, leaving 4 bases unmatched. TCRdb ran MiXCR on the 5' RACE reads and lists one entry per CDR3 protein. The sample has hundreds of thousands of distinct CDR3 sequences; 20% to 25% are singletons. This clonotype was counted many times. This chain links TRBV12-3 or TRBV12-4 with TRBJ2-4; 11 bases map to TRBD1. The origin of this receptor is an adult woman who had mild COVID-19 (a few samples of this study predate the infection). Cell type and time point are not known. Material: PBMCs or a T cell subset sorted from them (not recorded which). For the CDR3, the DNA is TGTGCCAGCAGTTTGGGGACAGGGGGTCTAGCCAAAAACATTCAGTACTTC. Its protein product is CASSLGTGGLAKNIQYF.